A single T cell receptor (beta chain) is shown here with its context. V lost 3 bases, J lost 4 bases, and 13 bases lay in between. This CDR3 region has 14 residues. Per germline, CDR1 SNHLY and CDR2 FYNNEI. The sample belongs to a study of blood T cell repertoires in COVID-19. Study in general: Spain, Italy and the United States supplied samples that represented acute and convalescent COVID-19. PBMCs, B-cell-depleted T cells, or T cells provided the cDNA or gDNA that made up the material.

Original data processing: Reference gene primer amplification in the assay estimated nucleated cell counts. Repertoires were generated with immunoSEQ multiplex PCR, while TCRdb's copy carries only in-frame clones and drops some. V, J and clone size are those of that table, while D and trimming were read from the DNA. This sample carries under 75,000 clones, around 91% of them seen once, and the ten largest clones take 10% to 15%. The receptor's source is a man in his sixties with active COVID-19. The sample was peripheral blood. The V gene is TRBV2, the J gene TRBJ2-7, with D maybe TRBD2 (6 bases). For the CDR3, the DNA is TGTGCCAGCAGTGACTCGGGACTCCGATACGAGCAGTACTTC. Translated, it gives CASSDSGLRYEQYF.